This T cell receptor (beta chain) came from a study of OX40 agonist ivuxolimab in advanced cancers. At the level of the study: Participants, 82.7% male, averaged roughly 60 years of age, ranging from roughly 23 to 80. Antecedent anti-PD-1, anti-PD-L1 or anti-CTLA-4 therapy was permissible, with under 50% having received some. Points from the study as a whole: Researchers report that CD8+ T cells had, on average, more expanded clones than CD4+.

TCRdb keeps only in-frame clones here, not all; method: immunoSEQ multiplex PCR. The table has 75,000 to 100,000 clones, about 91% seen once. With 0 bases removed from V and 8 bases from J, the gap between germline ends came to 10 bases. The CDR3 length is 13 residues. Germline V gene sequence: CDR1 GTSNPN, CDR2 SVGIG (reference sequence). Remarks on this clone: Antigen specificity is unknown.

Source: CD4+ or CD8+ T cells sorted from blood, taken in a trial of the OX40 agonist ivuxolimab. The V gene is TRBV30, the J gene TRBJ1-4; the D gene is possibly TRBD1 (5 bases). This clonotype was obtained from an adult with an advanced solid tumor such as melanoma, head and neck, liver or kidney cancer. The CDR3 DNA reads TGTGCCTGGAGTGTAGGGGCTAGGGAAAAACTGTTTTTT. This sequence encodes CAWSVGAREKLFF.